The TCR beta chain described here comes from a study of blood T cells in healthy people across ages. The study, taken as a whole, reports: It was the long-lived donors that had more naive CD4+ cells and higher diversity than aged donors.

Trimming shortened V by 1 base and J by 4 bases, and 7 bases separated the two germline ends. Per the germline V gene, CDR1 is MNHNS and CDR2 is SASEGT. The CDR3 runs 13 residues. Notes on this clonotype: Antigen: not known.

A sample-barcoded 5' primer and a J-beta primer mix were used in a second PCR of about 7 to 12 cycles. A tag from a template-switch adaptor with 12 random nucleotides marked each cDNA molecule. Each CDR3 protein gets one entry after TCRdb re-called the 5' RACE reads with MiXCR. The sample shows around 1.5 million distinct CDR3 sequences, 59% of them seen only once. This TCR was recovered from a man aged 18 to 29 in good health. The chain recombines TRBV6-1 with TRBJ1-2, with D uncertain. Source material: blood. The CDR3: CASSEEAFYGYTF. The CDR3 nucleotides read TGTGCCAGCAGTGAAGAGGCCTTCTATGGCTACACCTTC.